The 31 T cell receptor beta chains in this list originate from one sample, sequenced in a study of Ad26.COV2.S vaccination and SARS-CoV-2 variants (dated by TCRdb to the early 2020s). The method behind the library was the immunoSEQ multiplex PCR assay. TCRdb mirrors the immuneACCESS table, restricted to in-frame sequences. Some clones are absent from its copies; in checked studies, under half trace to an unresolved V gene, and the reason for the others is unknown. The sample table lists 350,000 to 500,000 clones, approximately 90% of them with a count of one. The ten top clones hold 10% to 15% of the sample. Read against the paper, the sample's treatment or condition label means: about 20 received Ad26.COV2.S at low or high dose, single or two shots; five or six received placebo; per-sample allocation not given. Repertoires of vaccine and placebo recipients were sequenced from samples taken on day 63 after the first injection.

The sequencing here drew on peripheral blood, taken in a trial of Ad26.COV2.S vaccine versus placebo. These receptors all stem from a person between 18 and 65 years old who received the Ad26.COV2.S COVID-19 vaccine or a placebo.

This chain joins TRBV30 and TRBJ1-1; 7 bases map to TRBD1. The CDR3 loop spans 14 amino acids. The trim removed 5 bases at V and 5 bases at J, leaving 11 bases unmatched. Germline CDR1 is GTSNPN and CDR2 is SVGIG (reference sequence). As DNA, the CDR3 is TGTGCCTGGGCTTATGGGGCAGGGGGAACTGAAGCTTTCTTT. It specifies CAWAYGAGGTEAFF.

A word on this clone: The same CDR3 also results from other DNA sequences found in this sample. The V gene is TRBV4-3, the J gene TRBJ2-7, with 8 bases matching TRBD2. V lost 1 base and J lost 3; bases outside the gene matches: 2. Germline loops: CDR1 LGHNA, CDR2 YSLEER. CDR3 length equals 14 residues. In DNA form, the CDR3 reads TGCGCCAGCAGCCAAGGGACTAGCAGCTACGAGCAGTACTTC. Its translation is CASSQGTSSYEQYF.

This chain connects TRBV6-2 or TRBV6-3 to TRBJ1-6; TRBD1 matches at 7 bases. The germline V gene has CDR1 MNHEY and CDR2 SVGEGT. The CDR3 has 15 residues. Trimming took 2 bases from V and 7 from J; bases not matched to a gene: 5. The CDR3 spells CASSYGTGVNSPLHF. CDR3 bases: TGTGCCAGCAGTTACGGAACAGGGGTGAATTCACCCCTCCACTTT.

The V gene is TRBV5-1, the J gene TRBJ1-1; D unresolved. The CDR3 extends over 14 amino acids. V was shortened by 3 bases and J by 5 bases, with 14 bases between the two germline ends. Per the germline V gene, CDR1 is SGHRS and CDR2 is YFSETQ. The CDR3 reads CASSSQEGRTEAFF. CDR3 bases: TGCGCCAGCAGCTCCCAGGAAGGTCGTACTGAAGCTTTCTTT.

The chain links TRBV27 to TRBJ1-5; D may be TRBD1 (5 bases). V lost 8 bases to trimming and J lost 3 bases, with 8 bases between them. The germline V gene has CDR1 MNHEY and CDR2 SMNVEV (reference sequence). The CDR3 length is 12 residues. This CDR3 reads CASGHFNQPQHF. Here the CDR3 DNA reads TGTGCCAGCGGACATTTCAATCAGCCCCAGCATTTT.

The chain employs TRBV11-2 and TRBJ2-7; 8 nucleotides agree with TRBD1. CDR1 SGHAT and CDR2 FQNNGV come from the germline V gene. The CDR3 is 16 residues long. The J segment lost 0 bases and the V segment lost 5 bases, leaving 9 bases of the junction unmatched. In nucleotides, the CDR3 is TGTGCCAGCAGCAAACAAGGACAGGGCAGCTCCTACGAGCAGTACTTC. This gives the protein CASSKQGQGSSYEQYF.

This sequence joins TRBV11-2 and TRBJ1-2, with a tentative D call TRBD1 (5 bases). The germline V and J ends were trimmed by 5 bases and 8 bases, with 18 bases remaining between them. The germline gives CDR1 SGHAT, CDR2 FQNNGV. The length of the CDR3 is 14 residues. The CDR3: CASSPRGVSSGYTF. DNA for the CDR3: TGTGCCAGCAGCCCCAGAGGGGTTTCCTCAGGCTACACCTTC.

Remarks on this clone: Other DNA sequences in the sample encode the same CDR3. The V call is TRBV6-6, the J call TRBJ1-5; 7 nucleotides match TRBD1. The V and J ends lost 3 bases and 3 bases, in that order; junction bases with no gene match: 5. Germline CDR1 is MNHNY and CDR2 is SVGAGI (reference sequence). CDR3 length equals 15 residues. CDR3 bases: TGTGCCAGCAGTTATAGCGGACAGGTCAATCAGCCCCAGCATTTT. This sequence encodes CASSYSGQVNQPQHF.

The rearrangement joins TRBV28 to TRBJ1-6; TRBD1 is a possible D gene (5 bases). This CDR3 is 16 amino acids long. Trimming removed 3 bases from V and 0 bases from J, with 9 bases in between. Germline values: CDR1 MDHEN, CDR2 SYDVKM. CDR3 bases: TGTGCCAGCAGTTTGGGGGGAAGCTCCTATAATTCACCCCTCCACTTT. It specifies CASSLGGSSYNSPLHF. Supplemented by reference TRBV28 and TRBJ1-6, the full variable domain reads DVKVTQSSRYLVKRTGEKVFLECVQDMDHENMFWYRQDPGLGLRLIYFSYDVKMKEKGDIPEGYSVSREKKERFSLILESASTNQTSMYLCASSLGGSSYNSPLHFGNGTRLTVT.

This chain connects TRBV7-6 to TRBJ1-1; the D gene is possibly TRBD1 (6 bases). The germline V and J ends were trimmed by 7 bases and 1 base, with 10 bases remaining between them. CDR3 length: 13 amino acids. Germline V gene lookup returns CDR1 SGHVS and CDR2 FNYEAQ. CDR3 sequence: CASTATGNTEAFF. The CDR3, as DNA: TGTGCCAGCACCGCGACAGGGAACACTGAAGCTTTCTTT.

This chain links TRBV11-3 with TRBJ2-2; maybe TRBD2 (5 bases). V gave up 5 bases and J gave up 2 bases, with 15 bases separating them. The CDR3 covers 16 residues. In germline, CDR1 is SGHNT, CDR2 YENEEA. CDR3 region: CASSNTFGINTGELFF. CDR3 bases: TGTGCCAGCAGCAACACGTTCGGGATTAACACCGGGGAGCTGTTTTTT.

The rearrangement joins TRBV7-2 to TRBJ2-2, with 7 nucleotides matching TRBD1. The CDR3 covers 15 residues. From germline, CDR1 is SGHTA and CDR2 FQGNSA. J was trimmed by 2 bases and V by 5 bases; bases with no gene match: 5. The CDR3 DNA follows: TGTGCCAGCAGCCCGGGGACAGCTAACACCGGGGAGCTGTTTTTT. It translates to CASSPGTANTGELFF.

The chain couples TRBV3-1 (or the pseudogene TRBV3-2) to TRBJ2-5; D ambiguous. The CDR3 totals 15 residues. Germline V gives CDR1 LGHDT, CDR2 YNNKEL (reference sequence). V lost 2 bases to trimming and J lost 4 bases, with 14 bases between them. CDR3 coding DNA: TGTGCCAGCAGCCAATCAGTGGCTCGGACAGAGACCCAGTACTTC. As protein: CASSQSVARTETQYF.

V gene TRBV2 combines with J gene TRBJ2-1; D tentatively fits TRBD1 or TRBD2 (6 bases each). With 5 bases removed from V and 15 bases from J, the gap between germline ends came to 17 bases. This CDR3 contains 12 residues. The germline gives CDR1 SNHLY, CDR2 FYNNEI. CDR3 region: CASSPEGGEPFF. For the CDR3, the DNA is TGTGCCAGCAGTCCCGAGGGGGGAGAACCGTTCTTC.

The V and J genes are TRBV5-5 and TRBJ2-5, with 9 bases that match TRBD1. Trimming removed 3 bases from V and 5 bases from J; junction bases left unmatched: 5. This CDR3 is 14 amino acids long. CDR1 is SGHKS, CDR2 YYEKEE, per germline (reference sequence). In nucleotides, the CDR3 is TGTGCCAGCAGCTCATGGGACAGGGAGGAGACCCAGTACTTC. Translating it yields CASSSWDREETQYF.

The sample holds one count of this clone. This chain links TRBV5-1 with TRBJ1-1; no definite D call. The V end lost 0 bases, the J end lost 4 bases, and 10 bases lay between the germline ends. CDR1 is SGHRS and CDR2 is YFSETQ in the germline V gene. The CDR3 is made up of 14 amino acids. CDR3: CASSLGGPVTEAFF. The CDR3 DNA reads as TGCGCCAGCAGCTTGGGTGGGCCGGTCACTGAAGCTTTCTTT. The complete variable domain, with remaining parts taken from reference TRBV5-1 and TRBJ1-1, reads KAGVTQTPRYLIKTRGQQVTLSCSPISGHRSVSWYQQTPGQGLQFLFEYFSETQRNKGNFPGRFSGRQFSNSRSEMNVSTLELGDSALYLCASSLGGPVTEAFFGQGTRLTVV.

The CDR3 region is CASSLGPNYEQYF. The CDR3 DNA sequence: TGTGCCAGCAGCTTAGGACCGAACTACGAGCAGTACTTC. This sequence joins TRBV7-2 and TRBJ2-7; D is uncertain. Trimming shortened V by 1 base and J by 3 bases, and 7 bases separated the two germline ends. The CDR3 runs 13 residues. The germline CDR1 and CDR2 sequences are SGHTA and FQGNSA.

This clone was detected only a few times. The chain links TRBV7-9 to TRBJ2-7; D tentatively fits TRBD1 or TRBD2 (6 bases each). The V gene lost 5 bases and the J gene lost 0 bases, with 20 bases spanning the gap. This CDR3 is built from 17 residues. Germline V CDR1 and CDR2: SEHNR, FQNEAQ (reference sequence). CDR3 sequence reads: CASSPSTTGTHSYEQYF. CDR3 nucleotide sequence: TGTGCCAGCAGCCCCTCGACCACAGGGACTCACTCCTACGAGCAGTACTTC. Full variable domain (missing parts from reference TRBV7-9 and TRBJ2-7): DTGVSQNPRHKITKRGQNVTFRCDPISEHNRLYWYRQTLGQGPEFLTYFQNEAQLEKSRLLSDRFSAERPKGSFSTLEIQRTEQGDSAMYLCASSPSTTGTHSYEQYFGPGTRLTVT.

This chain links TRBV7-2 with TRBJ2-6; D not certain. The germline V gene has CDR1 SGHTA and CDR2 FQGNSA. The CDR3 is made up of 15 amino acids. With 7 bases removed from V and 0 bases from J, the gap between germline ends came to 10 bases. CDR3 DNA sequence: TGTGCCAGCATCGACTGGGGCTCTGGGGCCAACGTCCTGACTTTC. It yields the protein CASIDWGSGANVLTF.

The rearrangement uses TRBV5-4 and TRBJ2-5, with 8 bases matching TRBD2. Looked up from germline, CDR1 is SGHNT and CDR2 is YYREEE (reference sequence). There are 15 residues in the CDR3. Losses at the gene ends were 2 bases for V and 4 bases for J; bases not matched to a gene: 7. CDR3 residues: CASSLQAGDGETQYF. CDR3 coding DNA: TGTGCCAGCAGCTTACAAGCGGGAGATGGAGAGACCCAGTACTTC.

The chain couples TRBV9 to TRBJ2-5; 8 bases map to TRBD1. The CDR3 is made up of 14 amino acids. CDR1 and CDR2 (germline): SGDLS, YYNGEE. Trimming at V came to 1 base and at J to 5 bases, leaving 4 bases not matched to a gene. CDR3 sequence reads: CASSVSQGAETQYF. The CDR3 nucleotides are TGTGCCAGCAGCGTAAGCCAGGGGGCTGAGACCCAGTACTTC.

The rearrangement links TRBV5-8 to TRBJ1-1; TRBD1 matches at 8 bases. Trimming cost V 4 bases and J 4 bases; bases outside gene matches: 6. CDR1 SGHTS and CDR2 YDEGEE come from the germline V gene. This CDR3 is 14 amino acids long. DNA for the CDR3: TGTGCCAGCAGCCATGACAGGGGAGGCACTGAAGCTTTCTTT. It specifies CASSHDRGGTEAFF.

In DNA form, the CDR3 reads TGTGCCAGCAGCGTAGACCAAGGGGTAGCGGGAGGGGTAGCCAAAAACATTCAGTACTTC. Translating it yields CASSVDQGVAGGVAKNIQYF. V gene TRBV9 combines with J gene TRBJ2-4; 11 bases agree with TRBD2. This CDR3 has 20 residues. Trimming took 0 bases from V and 0 from J; bases not matched to a gene: 11. Germline V lookup: CDR1 SGDLS, CDR2 YYNGEE. The variable domain in full, completed from reference TRBV9 and TRBJ2-4, reads DSGVTQTPKHLITATGQRVTLRCSPRSGDLSVYWYQQSLDQGLQFLIQYYNGEERAKGNILERFSAQQFPDLHSELNLSSLELGDSALYFCASSVDQGVAGGVAKNIQYFGAGTRLSVL.

The V gene is TRBV27, the J gene TRBJ1-5; D uncertain. CDR1 is MNHEY and CDR2 is SMNVEV in the germline V gene (reference sequence). The ends were cut back, 6 bases at V and 1 base at J, with 10 bases in the middle. This CDR3 has 14 amino acids. In nucleotides, the CDR3 is TGTGCCAGCAGCCGCCTCGGGAGCAATCAGCCCCAGCATTTT. This encodes CASSRLGSNQPQHF.

The V call is TRBV6-4, the J call TRBJ1-2, with 9 bases lining up with TRBD1. With 4 bases clipped from V and 5 bases from J, the junction kept 5 bases outside the gene matches. Per germline, CDR1 MRHNA and CDR2 SNTAGT. CDR3 length: 14 amino acids. CDR3 sequence reads: CASSVGQGTYGYTF. The CDR3 bases are TGTGCCAGCAGTGTTGGACAGGGGACGTATGGCTACACCTTC.

The chain couples TRBV29-1 to TRBJ1-3, with no clear D. The CDR3 is 14 residues long. CDR1 SQVTM and CDR2 ANQGSEA come from the germline V gene. The ends were cut back, 0 bases at V and 2 bases at J, with 8 bases in the middle. The CDR3 coding sequence is TGCAGCGTTGAAGATCGGGTTCCTGGAAACACCATATATTTT. Protein sequence: CSVEDRVPGNTIYF.

There are a few counts of this clone. The chain joins TRBV19 to TRBJ2-6; perhaps TRBD2 as D (5 bases). CDR3 length: 16 residues. Germline V CDR1 and CDR2: LNHDA, SQIVND (reference sequence). Trimming shortened V by 5 bases and J by 0 bases, and 11 bases separated the two germline ends. The CDR3 DNA is TGTGCCAGTAGTTCCCCGGGGTTCTCTGGGGCCAACGTCCTGACTTTC. Protein sequence: CASSSPGFSGANVLTF. Filled out from reference TRBV19 and TRBJ2-6, the complete variable domain reads DGGITQSPKYLFRKEGQNVTLSCEQNLNHDAMYWYRQDPGQGLRLIYYSQIVNDFQKGDIAEGYSVSREKKESFPLTVTSAQKNPTAFYLCASSSPGFSGANVLTFGAGSRLTVL.

This clone was seen a handful of times. The chain uses TRBV7-8 and TRBJ1-1; TRBD1 might be the D (5 bases). CDR1 SGHVS and CDR2 FQNEAQ come from the germline V gene. The CDR3 spans 14 residues. Trimming removed 5 bases from V and 5 bases from J, with 15 bases in between. CDR3 coding DNA: TGTGCCAGCAGCCCCCAGGGATTGGGTACTGAAGCTTTCTTT. It specifies CASSPQGLGTEAFF.

The chain is built from TRBV9 and TRBJ2-1; TRBD1 matches 9 bases. V was pared by 2 bases and J by 5 bases, with 5 bases of the junction left unmatched. Germline CDR1 SGDLS, CDR2 YYNGEE. This CDR3 contains 15 residues. CDR3 nucleotide sequence: TGTGCCAGCAGCGTGTGGACAGGGGTGAACAATGAGCAGTTCTTC. Translating gives CASSVWTGVNNEQFF.

This clone appeared a single time. This rearrangement joins TRBV30 to TRBJ1-4, with 9 bases that match TRBD1. V gave up 3 bases and J gave up 4 bases; unmatched junction bases: 15. Germline V gene lookup returns CDR1 GTSNPN and CDR2 SVGIG (reference sequence). CDR3 length: 18 residues. CDR3 bases: TGTGCCTGGAGGGGAAGACTCGGGACAGGGCGTAATAATGAAAAACTGTTTTTT. Its protein product is CAWRGRLGTGRNNEKLFF.

DNA for the CDR3: TGCGCCAGCAGCCCTATGGGGGGATCCTACAATGAGCAGTTCTTC. This encodes CASSPMGGSYNEQFF. The chain recombines TRBV5-1 with TRBJ2-1, with D perhaps TRBD2 (6 bases). V shed 4 bases and J shed 1 base, with 12 bases lying between them. CDR3 size: 15 residues. CDR1 is SGHRS and CDR2 is YFSETQ in the germline V gene.